The 9 T cell receptor beta chains given below trace back to one sample, sequenced in a study of blood T cell repertoires in COVID-19. This table comes from immunoSEQ multiplex PCR, and its TCRdb copy is limited to in-frame clones, with some not included. In the table there are more than 45,000 clones, 65% to 90% of which are singletons. The specimen sequenced was peripheral blood. The receptors derive from a man aged 65 to 85 with acute or convalescent COVID-19.

The chain links TRBV5-1 to TRBJ2-3, with 10 bases identical to TRBD2. V lost 0 bases to trimming and J lost 3 bases; unmatched junction nucleotides: 4. Germline assignment: CDR1 SGHRS and CDR2 YFSETQ. CDR3 length: 16 amino acids. The CDR3 protein is CASSLAPLAGTDTQYF. The CDR3 DNA reads TGCGCCAGCAGCTTGGCCCCACTAGCGGGGACAGATACGCAGTATTTT.

This chain joins TRBV11-2 and TRBJ2-1; TRBD2 agrees at 14 bases. This CDR3 comprises 18 residues. CDR1 SGHAT and CDR2 FQNNGV come from the germline V gene. The junction had 12 bases not matched to a gene; V was cut back by 4 bases and J by 7 bases. CDR3 residues: CASSSRGTRTSGRNEQFF. The CDR3 region has the DNA TGTGCCAGCAGCTCTAGGGGGACGAGGACTAGCGGGAGGAATGAGCAGTTCTTC.

The chain recombines TRBV24-1 with TRBJ2-2; 7 bases agree with TRBD1. The CDR3 has 15 residues. J gave up 6 bases and V 4 bases, and 7 bases lay outside the gene matches. The germline V gene encodes CDR1 KGHDR and CDR2 SFDVKD. CDR3 coding DNA: TGTGCCACCAGTGAACCAACCAGGGGGTCCGGGGAGCTGTTTTTT. Encoded protein: CATSEPTRGSGELFF.

The rearrangement joins TRBV25-1 to TRBJ2-5; TRBD2 matches at 11 bases. V shed 6 bases and J 4 bases; nucleotides not matched to a gene: 4. The CDR3 runs to 14 residues. Germline V CDR1 and CDR2: MGHDK, SYGVNS. The CDR3 DNA sequence: TGTGCCAGCAGAAATCTAGCGGGGGGAGAGACCCAGTACTTC. Translation gives CASRNLAGGETQYF.

The V call is TRBV6-5, the J call TRBJ2-2, with TRBD2 as a possible D gene (5 bases). Germline CDR1 and CDR2: MNHEY and SVGAGI. Trimming took off 2 bases at V and 6 bases at J, with 7 bases between the two ends. The CDR3 covers 13 residues. CDR3 protein: CASSYGGSGELFF. The CDR3 DNA reads as TGTGCCAGCAGTTACGGAGGTTCCGGGGAGCTGTTTTTT.

The V call is TRBV3-1 (or the pseudogene TRBV3-2), the J call TRBJ2-5; D may be TRBD2 (7 bases). Trimming stripped 0 bases from V and 7 bases from J, with 15 bases between. The CDR3 is made up of 15 amino acids. Germline-derived CDR1 and CDR2 are LGHDT and YNNKEL (reference sequence). CDR3 nucleotide sequence: TGTGCCAGCAGCCAAGACTCGGGGGGCCATGGGACCCAGTACTTC. It yields the protein CASSQDSGGHGTQYF.

The chain links TRBV7-9 to TRBJ2-7; 11 bases match TRBD1. CDR1 is SEHNR, CDR2 FQNEAQ, per germline (reference sequence). Germline trimming cut 5 bases from V and 1 base from J; bases unmatched to any gene: 4. The CDR3 is 15 amino acids. CDR3 nucleotide sequence: TGTGCCAGCAGCGACCGGGACAGGGGGTCCTACGAGCAGTACTTC. Protein: CASSDRDRGSYEQYF.

In its sample, this clone was seen once. The rearrangement joins TRBV5-6 to TRBJ1-5; D is uncertain. This CDR3 region has 12 residues. CDR1 and CDR2 (germline): SGHDT, YYEEEE. V dropped 1 base and J dropped 4 bases, with 3 bases sitting between them. DNA for the CDR3: TGTGCCAGCAGCTTGCTAAATCAGCCCCAGCATTTT. It specifies CASSLLNQPQHF.

In the case of this clone: This same CDR3 is encoded by further DNA sequences in the sample. This chain joins TRBV7-9 and TRBJ1-6; 10 bases are a match to TRBD1. CDR1 and CDR2 (germline): SEHNR, FQNEAQ (reference sequence). V lost 2 bases to trimming and J lost 8 bases; unmatched junction nucleotides: 3. The CDR3 has 15 amino acids. The CDR3 DNA is TGTGCCAGCAGCTTATCTGGACAGGGGGATTCACCCCTCCACTTT. As protein: CASSLSGQGDSPLHF.